The rows below give T cell receptor beta chains drawn from one sample of a study of T cell changes during pregnancy in multiple sclerosis. Using immunoSEQ multiplex PCR, the repertoire was profiled, and TCRdb retains in-frame clones only, with some absent. The table shows tens of thousands of clones, with roughly 89% occurring only once. The sequenced sample was CD8+ T cells from peripheral blood mononuclear cells, obtained in the first trimester of pregnancy. The origin of the receptors is a female donor with multiple sclerosis, enrolled in a pregnancy study. Each CDR3 is given with its conserved first and last residue. Fields, in order: V gene, J gene, clone size, D gene, CDR3 protein, CDR3 DNA. The D gene is left open where the match is weak. Rows may omit the clone size; those that give it use once, few, many or a size class.

v_gene: TRBV11-2
j_gene: TRBJ2-2
abundance: -
d_gene: -
CDR3aa: CASSLVPRLTGELFF
CDR3nt: TGTGCCAGCAGCTTAGTACCCAGGCTCACCGGGGAGCTGTTTTTT

v_gene: TRBV29-1
j_gene: TRBJ1-2
abundance: -
d_gene: -
CDR3aa: CSVDSYRNYGYTF
CDR3nt: TGCAGCGTTGATTCGTATCGGAACTATGGCTACACCTTC

v_gene: TRBV11-2
j_gene: TRBJ2-3
abundance: -
d_gene: TRBD2
CDR3aa: CASSSHRLAGGTADTQYF
CDR3nt: TGTGCCAGCAGCTCTCACAGACTAGCGGGAGGTACGGCAGATACGCAGTATTTT

v_gene: TRBV27
j_gene: TRBJ2-7
abundance: -
d_gene: TRBD1
CDR3aa: CASSAQTGGHYEQYF
CDR3nt: TGTGCCAGCAGTGCCCAGACAGGGGGCCACTACGAGCAGTACTTC

v_gene: TRBV27
j_gene: TRBJ2-1
abundance: once
d_gene: TRBD1
CDR3aa: CASSFGQGVTEQFF
CDR3nt: TGTGCCAGCAGTTTCGGACAGGGGGTTACTGAGCAGTTCTTC

v_gene: TRBV7-6
j_gene: TRBJ1-1
abundance: -
d_gene: -
CDR3aa: CASSPERYGNTEAFF
CDR3nt: TGTGCCAGCAGCCCCGAGCGGTACGGGAACACTGAAGCTTTCTTT

v_gene: TRBV5-8
j_gene: TRBJ2-2
abundance: -
d_gene: TRBD1
CDR3aa: CASSVTGGELFF
CDR3nt: TGTGCCAGCAGCGTAACAGGGGGCGAGCTGTTTTTT

v_gene: TRBV29-1
j_gene: TRBJ1-1
abundance: few
d_gene: -
CDR3aa: CSVEELAGPLF
CDR3nt: TGCAGCGTTGAAGAGTTGGCAGGGCCGTTGTTT

v_gene: TRBV19
j_gene: TRBJ2-1
abundance: -
d_gene: TRBD2
CDR3aa: CASSPKLLAGPYNEQFF
CDR3nt: TGTGCCAGTAGCCCAAAATTACTAGCGGGACCCTACAATGAGCAGTTCTTC

v_gene: TRBV4-1
j_gene: TRBJ2-1
abundance: -
d_gene: TRBD2
CDR3aa: CASSQGTSGRANEQFF
CDR3nt: TGCGCCAGCAGCCAAGGGACTAGCGGGAGGGCCAATGAGCAGTTCTTC

v_gene: TRBV19
j_gene: TRBJ2-1
abundance: -
d_gene: TRBD2
CDR3aa: CASSIDRGSGGYNEQFF
CDR3nt: TGTGCCAGTAGTATAGACCGGGGTAGCGGGGGATACAATGAGCAGTTCTTC

v_gene: TRBV9
j_gene: TRBJ1-2
abundance: -
d_gene: TRBD1
CDR3aa: CASSVAGTGGYGYTF
CDR3nt: TGTGCCAGCAGCGTAGCTGGGACAGGGGGCTATGGCTACACCTTC

v_gene: TRBV6-1
j_gene: TRBJ2-5
abundance: -
d_gene: -
CDR3aa: CASSEWQGIQETQYF
CDR3nt: TGTGCCAGCAGTGAATGGCAGGGGATACAAGAGACCCAGTACTTC

v_gene: TRBV18
j_gene: TRBJ2-7
abundance: -
d_gene: -
CDR3aa: CASSPDSVYEQYF
CDR3nt: TGTGCCAGCTCACCGGACAGTGTCTACGAGCAGTACTTC

v_gene: TRBV5-1
j_gene: TRBJ2-3
abundance: -
d_gene: TRBD2
CDR3aa: CASSLALQREVPDTQYF
CDR3nt: TGCGCCAGCAGCTTGGCCCTACAGCGGGAGGTACCAGATACGCAGTATTTT

v_gene: TRBV19
j_gene: TRBJ2-7
abundance: -
d_gene: TRBD1
CDR3aa: CASSWTGGGEQYF
CDR3nt: TGTGCCAGTAGTTGGACAGGGGGTGGCGAGCAGTACTTC

v_gene: TRBV11-2
j_gene: TRBJ2-1
abundance: once
d_gene: TRBD2
CDR3aa: CASSLEGASGANNEQFF
CDR3nt: TGTGCCAGCAGCTTAGAAGGAGCTAGCGGGGCTAACAATGAGCAGTTCTTC

v_gene: TRBV27
j_gene: TRBJ2-7
abundance: -
d_gene: -
CDR3aa: CASSPLGGLGEQYF
CDR3nt: TGTGCCAGCAGTCCCCTCGGAGGGCTTGGTGAGCAGTACTTC

v_gene: TRBV5-4
j_gene: TRBJ2-5
abundance: -
d_gene: -
CDR3aa: CASSFRGSDQYF
CDR3nt: TGTGCCAGCAGCTTTAGGGGGAGTGACCAGTACTTC

v_gene: TRBV19
j_gene: TRBJ2-5
abundance: -
d_gene: TRBD2
CDR3aa: CASSRGLAGGWETQYF
CDR3nt: TGTGCCAGTAGTAGGGGACTAGCGGGAGGCTGGGAGACCCAGTACTTC

v_gene: TRBV6-1
j_gene: TRBJ2-7
abundance: -
d_gene: -
CDR3aa: CASSEGRDSYYEQYF
CDR3nt: TGTGCCAGCAGTGAAGGTCGTGACAGTTACTACGAGCAGTACTTC

v_gene: TRBV7-9
j_gene: TRBJ1-3
abundance: -
d_gene: TRBD1
CDR3aa: CASSSRDRGIFGNTIYF
CDR3nt: TGTGCCAGCAGCTCCCGAGACAGGGGCATTTTTGGAAACACCATATATTTT

v_gene: TRBV9
j_gene: TRBJ2-7
abundance: -
d_gene: -
CDR3aa: CASSVGTFPGDEQYF
CDR3nt: TGTGCCAGCAGCGTAGGAACGTTTCCAGGGGACGAGCAGTACTTC

v_gene: TRBV5-5
j_gene: TRBJ2-7
abundance: -
d_gene: TRBD2
CDR3aa: CASSLEHSSGRPYEQYF
CDR3nt: TGTGCCAGCAGCTTGGAGCACTCTAGCGGGAGGCCCTACGAGCAGTACTTC

v_gene: TRBV15
j_gene: TRBJ2-4
abundance: few
d_gene: TRBD2
CDR3aa: CATSRVAGGPDIQYF
CDR3nt: TGTGCCACCAGCAGAGTAGCGGGAGGGCCGGACATTCAGTACTTC

v_gene: TRBV19
j_gene: TRBJ1-1
abundance: -
d_gene: -
CDR3aa: CASSIYTGTEAFF
CDR3nt: TGTGCCAGTAGTATCTATACCGGGACTGAAGCTTTCTTT

v_gene: TRBV2
j_gene: TRBJ2-7
abundance: -
d_gene: -
CDR3aa: CASSEGQVAGHVGYEQYF
CDR3nt: TGTGCCAGCAGCGAAGGACAGGTAGCGGGTCATGTGGGTTACGAGCAGTACTTC

v_gene: TRBV6-4
j_gene: TRBJ2-2
abundance: -
d_gene: TRBD2
CDR3aa: CASRVFPREGRWANTGELFF
CDR3nt: TGTGCCAGCAGGGTCTTCCCCCGGGAGGGCCGTTGGGCGAACACCGGGGAGCTGTTTTTT

v_gene: TRBV15
j_gene: TRBJ2-7
abundance: -
d_gene: -
CDR3aa: CATSRDWWGGTYEQYF
CDR3nt: TGTGCCACCAGCAGAGATTGGTGGGGAGGTACCTACGAGCAGTACTTC

v_gene: TRBV19
j_gene: TRBJ2-5
abundance: -
d_gene: -
CDR3aa: CASSAGTADLETQYF
CDR3nt: TGTGCCAGTAGTGCCGGGACTGCCGATTTGGAGACCCAGTACTTC

v_gene: TRBV6-4
j_gene: TRBJ2-5
abundance: -
d_gene: -
CDR3aa: CASSDSPGTGTQYF
CDR3nt: TGTGCCAGCAGTGACTCCCCGGGTACAGGGACCCAGTACTTC

v_gene: TRBV15
j_gene: TRBJ2-7
abundance: -
d_gene: TRBD1
CDR3aa: CATSSYRGATYEQYF
CDR3nt: TGTGCCACCAGCAGCTACAGGGGAGCAACCTACGAGCAGTACTTC

v_gene: TRBV7-2
j_gene: TRBJ2-7
abundance: -
d_gene: -
CDR3aa: CASSQEEGSSYEQYF
CDR3nt: TGTGCCAGCAGCCAAGAGGAGGGGAGCTCCTACGAGCAGTACTTC

v_gene: TRBV7-9
j_gene: TRBJ2-3
abundance: once
d_gene: -
CDR3aa: CASSSPRSEDTQYF
CDR3nt: TGTGCCAGCAGCTCGCCGCGTAGTGAGGATACGCAGTATTTT

v_gene: TRBV28
j_gene: TRBJ1-5
abundance: -
d_gene: TRBD1
CDR3aa: CAIGTGTGPQHF
CDR3nt: TGTGCCATAGGGACAGGGACCGGGCCCCAGCATTTT

v_gene: TRBV7-9
j_gene: TRBJ2-5
abundance: -
d_gene: TRBD2
CDR3aa: CASSPMRSGAKEETQYF
CDR3nt: TGTGCCAGCAGCCCAATGCGTAGCGGGGCTAAAGAAGAGACCCAGTACTTC

v_gene: TRBV7-6
j_gene: TRBJ2-3
abundance: -
d_gene: TRBD1
CDR3aa: CASSHGTGSTDTQYF
CDR3nt: TGTGCCAGCAGCCATGGGACAGGCAGCACAGATACGCAGTATTTT

v_gene: TRBV15
j_gene: TRBJ1-1
abundance: few
d_gene: -
CDR3aa: CATSRTENTEAFF
CDR3nt: TGTGCCACCAGCAGGACAGAAAACACTGAAGCTTTCTTT

v_gene: TRBV27
j_gene: TRBJ2-2
abundance: -
d_gene: TRBD2
CDR3aa: CASSESGRVNTGELFF
CDR3nt: TGTGCCAGCAGTGAGAGCGGGAGAGTGAACACCGGGGAGCTGTTTTTT

v_gene: TRBV6-4
j_gene: TRBJ2-2
abundance: medium-sized
d_gene: -
CDR3aa: CASSDGRDTGELFF
CDR3nt: TGTGCCAGCAGTGACGGGCGGGACACCGGGGAGCTGTTTTTT

v_gene: TRBV29-1
j_gene: TRBJ2-2
abundance: -
d_gene: -
CDR3aa: CSVEWWERSGELFF
CDR3nt: TGCAGCGTTGAATGGTGGGAGAGATCCGGGGAGCTGTTTTTT

v_gene: TRBV6-4
j_gene: TRBJ2-3
abundance: -
d_gene: TRBD1
CDR3aa: CASSGSGGSTDTQYF
CDR3nt: TGTGCCAGCAGTGGATCAGGGGGTTCGACAGATACGCAGTATTTT

v_gene: TRBV5-6
j_gene: TRBJ2-7
abundance: -
d_gene: TRBD1
CDR3aa: CASSFSGQTYEQYF
CDR3nt: TGTGCCAGCAGCTTTTCGGGACAGACCTACGAGCAGTACTTC

v_gene: TRBV7-9
j_gene: TRBJ1-5
abundance: medium-sized
d_gene: TRBD1
CDR3aa: CASSPQGDQPQHF
CDR3nt: TGTGCCAGCAGTCCACAGGGGGATCAGCCCCAGCATTTT

v_gene: TRBV5-5
j_gene: TRBJ2-1
abundance: -
d_gene: -
CDR3aa: CASSLGASGEQFF
CDR3nt: TGTGCCAGCAGCTTGGGTGCTTCCGGTGAGCAGTTCTTC

v_gene: TRBV28
j_gene: TRBJ1-1
abundance: -
d_gene: -
CDR3aa: CASSFRRLNTEAFF
CDR3nt: TGTGCCAGCAGTTTTAGGCGGTTGAACACTGAAGCTTTCTTT

v_gene: TRBV28
j_gene: TRBJ1-3
abundance: -
d_gene: TRBD1
CDR3aa: CASRGQGNTIYF
CDR3nt: TGTGCCAGCAGGGGACAGGGAAACACCATATATTTT

v_gene: TRBV16
j_gene: TRBJ2-1
abundance: -
d_gene: -
CDR3aa: CASSQSPGYNEQFF
CDR3nt: TGTGCCAGCAGCCAATCCCCAGGATACAATGAGCAGTTCTTC

v_gene: TRBV15
j_gene: TRBJ2-5
abundance: -
d_gene: TRBD2
CDR3aa: CATSVRELESSGSWKTQYF
CDR3nt: TGTGCCACCAGTGTTCGGGAATTGGAGTCTAGCGGGAGCTGGAAGACCCAGTACTTC

v_gene: TRBV27
j_gene: TRBJ1-5
abundance: -
d_gene: TRBD1
CDR3aa: CASSAGTGGNQPQHF
CDR3nt: TGTGCCAGCAGTGCCGGGACAGGGGGAAATCAGCCCCAGCATTTT

v_gene: TRBV2
j_gene: TRBJ2-7
abundance: -
d_gene: TRBD2
CDR3aa: CASWIQAGDPYEQYF
CDR3nt: TGTGCCAGCTGGATACAAGCGGGAGATCCCTACGAGCAGTACTTC

v_gene: TRBV9
j_gene: TRBJ2-7
abundance: -
d_gene: -
CDR3aa: CASSLDPGAYEQYF
CDR3nt: TGTGCCAGCAGCTTAGACCCCGGGGCCTACGAGCAGTACTTC

v_gene: TRBV27
j_gene: TRBJ2-7
abundance: -
d_gene: TRBD1
CDR3aa: CASSFSRQGLNYEQYF
CDR3nt: TGTGCCAGCAGTTTTTCTCGACAGGGTTTGAACTACGAGCAGTACTTC

v_gene: TRBV28
j_gene: TRBJ1-3
abundance: -
d_gene: -
CDR3aa: CASSFSLYSGNTIYF
CDR3nt: TGTGCCAGCAGTTTTAGTCTTTACTCTGGAAACACCATATATTTT

v_gene: TRBV7-9
j_gene: TRBJ2-7
abundance: -
d_gene: TRBD1
CDR3aa: CASSPRQGSSYEQYF
CDR3nt: TGTGCCAGCAGCCCGAGACAGGGGTCCTCCTACGAGCAGTACTTC